Presented here are 5 T cell receptor beta chains from one specimen sequenced in a study of blood T cell repertoires in COVID-19 (dated by TCRdb to 2019 to 2021). Receptor libraries were prepared by the immunoSEQ multiplex PCR assay. TCRdb carries this immuneACCESS record with in-frame sequences only. Its versions omit some clonotypes, under half of them owing to an unresolved V gene in the studies checked, with the rest unexplained. For this sample the table gives about 150,000 clones, of which around 83% were detected only once. The top ten clones comprise about 3% of the sample. Sequenced: peripheral blood. The source of these receptors is a woman aged 80 or over with acute or convalescent COVID-19.

The V gene is TRBV6-5, the J gene TRBJ1-5; TRBD1 is a possible D gene (5 bases). This CDR3 is 15 amino acids long. Trimming cost V 8 bases and J 0 bases, with 14 bases left between them. Germline CDR1 reads MNHEY; CDR2 reads SVGAGI. The CDR3 protein is CASFRGEDSNQPQHF. The CDR3 DNA follows: TGTGCCAGCTTTCGGGGGGAGGATAGCAATCAGCCCCAGCATTTT.

This clone was observed once. The chain recombines TRBV3-1 (or the pseudogene TRBV3-2) with TRBJ2-7; D unresolved. The CDR3 runs to 13 residues. Germline CDR1 LGHDT, CDR2 YNNKEL (reference sequence). Trimming shortened V by 6 bases and J by 1 base, and 10 bases separated the two germline ends. The CDR3 DNA reads as TGTGCCAGCAGTATCGCAGGATCCTACGAGCAGTACTTC. Translated: CASSIAGSYEQYF.

The genes are TRBV3-1 (or the pseudogene TRBV3-2) and TRBJ1-4; TRBD1 agrees at 8 bases. Germline V gene sequence: CDR1 LGHDT, CDR2 YNNKEL (reference sequence). The V and J ends lost 4 bases and 4 bases, in that order; junction bases with no gene match: 5. This CDR3 comprises 15 residues. CDR3 loop: CASSRDRGSNEKLFF. In DNA form, the CDR3 reads TGTGCCAGCAGCCGCGACAGGGGTAGTAATGAAAAACTGTTTTTT.

A note on this clone: Other DNA variants within this sample encode the same CDR3. The chain uses TRBV6-5 and TRBJ1-5; D is possibly TRBD1 (6 bases). V was cut by 7 bases and J by 3 bases, with 10 bases left in between. The CDR3 consists of 13 residues. Germline V gene data show CDR1 as MNHEY and CDR2 as SVGAGI. CDR3 loop: CASTGQHNQPQHF. In DNA, the CDR3 is TGTGCCAGCACCGGACAGCACAATCAGCCCCAGCATTTT.

J is TRBJ2-2 and V is TRBV5-1; 15 bases match TRBD2. This CDR3 contains 20 residues. CDR1 is SGHRS, CDR2 YFSETQ, per germline. V dropped 4 bases and J dropped 0; count of bases not matched to a gene: 10. The CDR3 nucleotides read TGCGCCAGCAGCGCAGACGGGACTAGCGGGGGGTTCACGAACACCGGGGAGCTGTTTTTT. Translation: CASSADGTSGGFTNTGELFF. Variable domain in full (rest from reference TRBV5-1 and TRBJ2-2): KAGVTQTPRYLIKTRGQQVTLSCSPISGHRSVSWYQQTPGQGLQFLFEYFSETQRNKGNFPGRFSGRQFSNSRSEMNVSTLELGDSALYLCASSADGTSGGFTNTGELFFGEGSRLTVL.